The clone carrying this T cell receptor (beta chain) was recorded many times. This record comes from a study of identical twins. The CDR3 has 15 amino acids. TCRdb processed the 5' RACE reads anew with MiXCR; each CDR3 protein has one entry. The data contain fewer than 250,000 distinct CDR3 sequences, over 8% of them singletons. The sequenced material came from memory (CD45RO+) T cells sorted from blood. The chain recombines TRBV21-1 with TRBJ2-3; the table's D call TRBD2 went unverified against the DNA. TRBV21-1 is an annotated pseudogene. This sequence was found in a woman aged 18-35 years in good health. DNA of the CDR3: TGTGCCAGCAGCAAAGGCTGGACTGAATTAGATACGCAGTATTTT. It codes for CASSKGWTELDTQYF.